This T cell receptor beta chain derives from a study of blood T cell repertoires in COVID-19. Study details: Sources were T cells, B-cell-depleted T cells, or PBMCs; the material itself was cDNA or gDNA.

CDR1 and CDR2 (germline): SQVTM, ANQGSEA. The CDR3 is 12 residues long. The V segment lost 1 base and the J segment 5 bases; nucleotides outside the gene matches: 2. Recruitment covered about two dozen US areas and drew participants whose ages spanned roughly 18 to 90 years. Cohorts were determined from participant-reported clinical history. Original data processing: The assay estimated nucleated cells by amplifying reference gene primers. Assay used: immunoSEQ multiplex PCR; TCRdb lists only in-frame clones, some missing. V, J and clone size are those of that table, while D and trimming were read from the DNA. The repertoire holds 310,000 or so clones, with roughly 85% as singletons.

The specimen sequenced was PBMCs or T cells enriched from blood (not recorded which). This chain links TRBV29-1 with TRBJ2-7; 7 bases align to TRBD1. The TCR sequence derives from a middle-aged woman who had recovered from COVID-19. In DNA, the CDR3 is TGCAGCGTTGAAGTGACAGGGAACGAGCAGTACTTC. This encodes CSVEVTGNEQYF.